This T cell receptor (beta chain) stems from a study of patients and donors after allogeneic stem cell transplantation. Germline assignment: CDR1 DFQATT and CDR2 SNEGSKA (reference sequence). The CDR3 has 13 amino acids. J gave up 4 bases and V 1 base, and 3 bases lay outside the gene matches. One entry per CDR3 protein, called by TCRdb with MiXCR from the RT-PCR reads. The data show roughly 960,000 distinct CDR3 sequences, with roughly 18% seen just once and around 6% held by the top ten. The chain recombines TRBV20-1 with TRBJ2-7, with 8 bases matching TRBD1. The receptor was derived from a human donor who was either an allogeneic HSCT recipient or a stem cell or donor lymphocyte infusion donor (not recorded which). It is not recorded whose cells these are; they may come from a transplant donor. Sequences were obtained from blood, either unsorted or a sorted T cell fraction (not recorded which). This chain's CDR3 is CSARGTGLYEQYF. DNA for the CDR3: TGCAGTGCTAGAGGGACAGGGTTATACGAGCAGTACTTC.